Shown below are 2 T cell receptor beta chains from a single sample sequenced in a study of beta chain features in type 1 diabetes. Reverse transcribing all isolated RNA meant expressed TCRB transcripts were sequenced. The data were produced by immunoSEQ multiplex PCR, yet TCRdb's version contains in-frame clones alone and is incomplete. The sample carries a few hundred thousand clones, approximately 11% recorded once. Sequencing was performed on naive CD4+ T cells from blood. The receptors were sampled from a woman in her 30s in good health.

This chain links TRBV4-3 with TRBJ1-1; D not certain. The V and J ends lost 1 base and 8 bases respectively, with 11 bases between them. The CDR3 runs to 13 residues. CDR1 and CDR2 (germline): LGHNA, YSLEER. The CDR3 reads CASSQVRQEEAFF. For the CDR3, the DNA is TGCGCCAGCAGCCAAGTCCGTCAGGAAGAAGCTTTCTTT.

This chain uses TRBV27 with TRBJ2-7; 11 bases map to TRBD2. The CDR3 length is 15 residues. The V gene's germline CDR1 is MNHEY and CDR2 SMNVEV (reference sequence). The V segment lost 4 bases and the J segment 5 bases; nucleotides outside the gene matches: 7. The CDR3 is CASSSPGLAVDEQYF. The CDR3 DNA sequence: TGTGCCAGCAGTTCCCCGGGACTAGCGGTCGACGAGCAGTACTTC.